This TCR beta chain was identified during a study of T cell changes during pregnancy in multiple sclerosis. Method: immunoSEQ multiplex PCR; TCRdb's copy keeps in-frame clones and lacks some. The sample consists of tens of thousands of clones, about 90% of them appearing once. The CDR3 length is 13 residues. Trimming took 4 bases from V and 10 from J, leaving 14 bases between them. From germline, CDR1 is LNHDA and CDR2 SQIVND (reference sequence). The material was peripheral blood, obtained after pregnancy. This sequence joins TRBV19 and TRBJ2-1, with D unresolved. The TCR was taken from a female donor with multiple sclerosis, enrolled in a pregnancy study. CDR3 nucleotide sequence: TGTGCCAGTAGTACCGTCCCAGATGGCGAGCAGTTCTTC. This gives the protein CASSTVPDGEQFF.